This passage covers 32 T cell receptor beta chains from one sample sequenced in a study of blood T cell dynamics during melanoma immunotherapy. Measured with immunoSEQ multiplex PCR; TCRdb has only the in-frame clones, and not every one. The top ten clones hold over 0.85% of a sample with more than 13,000 clones, roughly 90% of them seen once. Specified time point: week 3, after first cycle of checkpoint inhibitor. Sequenced material: blood, taken from a patient treated with checkpoint blockade. The receptor source for this set is a human donor with melanoma.

V is TRBV6-5 and J is TRBJ2-7; perhaps TRBD1 as D (8 bases). Germline CDR1 and CDR2: MNHEY and SVGAGI. This CDR3 has 15 residues. V dropped 2 bases and J dropped 5 bases, with 16 bases sitting between them. In DNA form, the CDR3 reads TGTGCCAGCAGTTACGGTAGACAGGGGAGGGACGAGCAGTACTTC. Its protein product is CASSYGRQGRDEQYF.

This chain links TRBV30 with TRBJ2-5; TRBD1 agrees at 7 bases. The end of the DNA is better explained by TRBJ2-7, so the J call may be wrong. The CDR3 consists of 13 residues. The germline gives CDR1 GTSNPN, CDR2 SVGIG (reference sequence). The CDR3 DNA sequence: TGTGCCTGGAGTCGGGACAGTGGGTACGAGCAGTACTTC. Protein product: CAWSRDSGYEQYF.

This sequence joins TRBV5-5 and TRBJ2-5; 9 bases align to TRBD2. The J segment lost 5 bases and the V segment lost 5 bases, leaving 16 bases of the junction unmatched. Germline CDR1 is SGHKS and CDR2 is YYEKEE (reference sequence). This CDR3 contains 17 residues. The CDR3 sequence: CASSTFVAGGPRETQYF. The CDR3 nucleotides are TGTGCCAGCAGTACCTTTGTCGCGGGGGGGCCCAGGGAGACCCAGTACTTC.

J is TRBJ1-3 and V is TRBV28; D ambiguous. CDR3 length: 15 residues. V lost 4 bases, J lost 4 bases, and 14 bases lay in between. The germline CDR1 and CDR2 sequences are MDHEN and SYDVKM. The CDR3 coding sequence is TGTGCCAGCAGTTCATCTTCCTCCCAGGGAAACACCATATATTTT. Translated: CASSSSSSQGNTIYF. Filled out from reference TRBV28 and TRBJ1-3, the complete variable domain reads DVKVTQSSRYLVKRTGEKVFLECVQDMDHENMFWYRQDPGLGLRLIYFSYDVKMKEKGDIPEGYSVSREKKERFSLILESASTNQTSMYLCASSSSSSQGNTIYFGEGSWLTVV.

The gene calls are TRBV11-2 and TRBJ2-3, with 7 nucleotides matching TRBD2. The CDR3 has 16 residues. In germline, CDR1 is SGHAT, CDR2 FQNNGV. V lost 0 bases and J lost 3; bases outside the gene matches: 6. CDR3 in DNA: TGTGCCAGCAGCTTAGATTTTGGGGGAGGGACAGATACGCAGTATTTT. Its protein is CASSLDFGGGTDTQYF.

V is TRBV9 and J is TRBJ2-5; D tentatively fits TRBD1 or TRBD2 (6 bases each). The ends were cut back, 4 bases at V and 5 bases at J, with 18 bases in the middle. The CDR3 is made up of 15 amino acids. Germline lookup yields CDR1 SGDLS and CDR2 YYNGEE. CDR3 sequence: CASSPSGGPGETQYF. The CDR3, as DNA: TGTGCCAGCAGCCCCAGTGGGGGGCCGGGGGAGACCCAGTACTTC.

The V gene is TRBV6-6, the J gene TRBJ1-6; D remains ambiguous. Germline CDR1 is MNHNY and CDR2 is SVGAGI (reference sequence). The CDR3 is made up of 14 amino acids. Trimming cost V 8 bases and J 0 bases, with 8 bases left between them. CDR3 residues: CASVSSSYNSPLHF. DNA for the CDR3: TGTGCCAGCGTCAGCAGCTCCTATAATTCACCCCTCCACTTT.

The chain is built from TRBV9 and TRBJ2-1; D gene uncertain. Germline assignment: CDR1 SGDLS and CDR2 YYNGEE. This CDR3 has 14 residues. Trimming took off 3 bases at V and 0 bases at J, with 7 bases between the two ends. CDR3 sequence reads: CASSALNSYNEQFF. CDR3 DNA: TGTGCCAGCAGCGCCCTTAACTCCTACAATGAGCAGTTCTTC.

This chain joins TRBV7-3 and TRBJ2-3; 8 bases fit TRBD1. With 2 bases clipped from V and 5 bases from J, the junction kept 6 bases outside the gene matches. Per the germline V gene, CDR1 is SGHTA and CDR2 is FQGTGA. This CDR3 is built from 15 residues. CDR3 nucleotide sequence: TGTGCCAGCAGCTTAGCCAGGGGGCAGGGAGATACGCAGTATTTT. Residues: CASSLARGQGDTQYF.

The chain recombines TRBV7-2 with TRBJ1-3; D is uncertain. Trimming pared 4 bases from V and 4 bases from J, leaving 11 bases between. The CDR3 has 14 amino acids. The germline V gene encodes CDR1 SGHTA and CDR2 FQGNSA. CDR3 residues: CASSSGSLGNTIYF. CDR3 nucleotides: TGTGCCAGCAGCTCTGGGTCCTTGGGAAACACCATATATTTT.

The V call is TRBV6-5, the J call TRBJ2-2; TRBD2 matches at 11 bases. Germline-derived CDR1 and CDR2 are MNHEY and SVGAGI. The CDR3 totals 15 residues. Trimming took 7 bases from V and 7 from J; bases not matched to a gene: 8. CDR3 sequence: CASNLLAGAIGELFF. In DNA, the CDR3 is TGTGCCAGCAACCTACTAGCGGGAGCTATCGGGGAGCTGTTTTTT.

This sequence joins TRBV28 and TRBJ1-1; 11 bases line up with TRBD1. Trimming took 6 bases from V and 3 from J; bases not matched to a gene: 3. Germline assignment: CDR1 MDHEN and CDR2 SYDVKM. This CDR3 is built from 14 residues. The CDR3 DNA is TGTGCCAGCAGCGGGACAGGGGGGTACACTGAAGCTTTCTTT. Encoded protein: CASSGTGGYTEAFF.

The chain recombines TRBV30 with TRBJ1-3; D remains unclear. Trimming took 0 bases from V and 4 from J, leaving 13 bases between them. This CDR3 region has 15 residues. CDR1 and CDR2 from the germline V gene are GTSNPN and SVGIG (reference sequence). The CDR3 nucleotides read TGTGCCTGGAGTGTAGGGCGGTCTTCGGGAAACACCATATATTTT. Amino acid sequence: CAWSVGRSSGNTIYF.

The V and J genes are TRBV10-3 and TRBJ2-2; D is perhaps TRBD1 (6 bases). Germline CDR1 and CDR2: ENHRY and SYGVKD. The CDR3 consists of 16 residues. The V end lost 5 bases, the J end lost 4 bases, and 17 bases lay between the germline ends. The CDR3 sequence is CAISPTGTFGTGELFF. CDR3 in DNA: TGTGCCATCAGTCCGACAGGAACGTTTGGCACCGGGGAGCTGTTTTTT.

This clone was counted a few times. The chain is built from TRBV29-1 and TRBJ2-7; no clear D. This CDR3 has 12 residues. Trimming cost V 4 bases and J 7 bases, with 14 bases left between them. CDR1 is SQVTM and CDR2 is ANQGSEA in the germline V gene. The CDR3 loop reads CSVVLGTEEQYF. CDR3 nucleotide sequence: TGCAGCGTTGTTCTAGGTACGGAAGAGCAGTACTTC.

The rearrangement joins TRBV28 to TRBJ1-1; TRBD1 is a possible D gene (5 bases). V lost 4 bases to trimming and J lost 8 bases, with 20 bases between them. The length of the CDR3 is 15 residues. Germline CDR1 is MDHEN and CDR2 is SYDVKM. This chain's CDR3 is CASSSPGTGGWEAFF. For the CDR3, the DNA is TGTGCCAGCAGTTCTCCCGGGACCGGGGGTTGGGAAGCTTTCTTT.

CDR3 coding DNA: TGTGCCAGCAGAGGGACAGGGGTTCAGCCCCAGCATTTT. This sequence encodes CASRGTGVQPQHF. V gene TRBV28 combines with J gene TRBJ1-5, with 10 bases fitting TRBD1. The germline V gene encodes CDR1 MDHEN and CDR2 SYDVKM. The CDR3 has 13 amino acids. With V trimmed by 6 bases and J by 6 bases, 2 bases remained unmatched.

This chain uses TRBV6-6 with TRBJ1-2, with D unclear. The CDR3 is made up of 15 amino acids. Per the germline V gene, CDR1 is MNHNY and CDR2 is SVGAGI (reference sequence). V dropped 8 bases and J dropped 2 bases, with 18 bases sitting between them. The CDR3 loop reads CASRLTLGPNYGYTF. The CDR3 coding sequence is TGTGCCAGCCGGTTGACACTCGGGCCAAACTATGGCTACACCTTC.

The CDR3 spells CASRRLADYTDTQYF. CDR3 DNA: TGTGCCAGTAGGAGACTAGCGGATTACACAGATACGCAGTATTTT. J is TRBJ2-3 and V is TRBV19, with 9 bases fitting TRBD2. CDR3 length equals 15 residues. Germline V lookup: CDR1 LNHDA, CDR2 SQIVND (reference sequence). V was clipped by 6 bases and J by 2 bases; unmatched bases: 6.

This clone was seen once. The chain is built from TRBV6-5 and TRBJ2-7; 11 bases align to TRBD1. This CDR3 has 13 residues. The J segment lost 5 bases and the V segment lost 10 bases, leaving 7 bases of the junction unmatched. Germline V CDR1 and CDR2: MNHEY, SVGAGI. The CDR3 DNA follows: TGTGCCACCAGGACAGGGGGCGGGGACGAGCAGTACTTC. Amino acids: CATRTGGGDEQYF.

The chain has TRBV27 and TRBJ1-5; 8 bases are a match to TRBD1. The CDR3 is 15 amino acids. Germline CDR1 MNHEY, CDR2 SMNVEV (reference sequence). The V and J ends lost 8 bases and 1 base, in that order; junction bases with no gene match: 7. CDR3 loop: CASGRQGASNQPQHF. The CDR3 nucleotides are TGTGCCAGCGGGAGGCAGGGGGCAAGCAATCAGCCCCAGCATTTT.

This clone has just one count. The chain has TRBV5-1 and TRBJ2-5; D is perhaps TRBD1 (5 bases). The CDR3 loop spans 14 amino acids. Germline CDR1 and CDR2: SGHRS and YFSETQ. V was shortened by 0 bases and J by 1 base, with 7 bases between the two germline ends. The CDR3 protein is CASSLGQSQETQYF. The CDR3 DNA reads as TGCGCCAGCAGCTTGGGACAGAGCCAAGAGACCCAGTACTTC.

The chain couples TRBV20-1 to TRBJ2-3; no clear D. The CDR3 consists of 11 residues. The ends were cut back, 5 bases at V and 10 bases at J, with 13 bases in the middle. CDR1 is DFQATT and CDR2 is SNEGSKA in the germline V gene (reference sequence). CDR3 nucleotide sequence: TGCAGTGCTGTACTTACCCCCTCGCAGTATTTT. Its protein product is CSAVLTPSQYF.

The chain combines TRBV28 with TRBJ1-2, with no clear D. V was shortened by 4 bases and J by 4 bases, with 7 bases between the two germline ends. The CDR3 is made up of 12 amino acids. CDR1 is MDHEN, CDR2 SYDVKM, per germline. The CDR3 here is CASSSPPYGYTF. DNA for the CDR3: TGTGCCAGCAGTTCCCCTCCCTATGGCTACACCTTC.

The V call is TRBV11-2, the J call TRBJ2-3, with D unresolved. This CDR3 contains 12 residues. CDR1 SGHAT and CDR2 FQNNGV come from the germline V gene. V lost 0 bases, J lost 4 bases, and 2 bases lay in between. CDR3 sequence: CASSLEPDTQYF. CDR3 nucleotide sequence: TGTGCCAGCAGCTTAGAGCCAGATACGCAGTATTTT.

The chain joins TRBV5-4 to TRBJ2-1; 11 nucleotides align to TRBD2. The CDR3 is made up of 16 amino acids. With V trimmed by 0 bases and J by 7 bases, 6 bases remained unmatched. The germline gives CDR1 SGHNT, CDR2 YYREEE (reference sequence). The chain's CDR3 is CASSLGSGRAFNEQFF. The CDR3, as DNA: TGTGCCAGCAGCTTGGGTAGCGGGAGGGCCTTTAATGAGCAGTTCTTC. The complete variable domain, with remaining parts taken from reference TRBV5-4 and TRBJ2-1, reads ETGVTQSPTHLIKTRGQQVTLRCSSQSGHNTVSWYQQALGQGPQFIFQYYREEENGRGNFPPRFSGLQFPNYSSELNVNALELDDSALYLCASSLGSGRAFNEQFFGPGTRLTVL.

The chain uses TRBV28 and TRBJ1-1; TRBD1 might be the D (5 bases). The V end was cut by 6 bases, the J end by 6 bases, with 14 bases between. The germline V gene has CDR1 MDHEN and CDR2 SYDVKM. The CDR3 contains 13 residues. Written as DNA, the CDR3 is TGTGCCAGCAGAGCCGGGACGCCCGCTGAAGCTTTCTTT. This gives the protein CASRAGTPAEAFF.

The chain is built from TRBV30 and TRBJ1-3; a possible D gene is TRBD1 (5 bases). CDR1 is GTSNPN and CDR2 is SVGIG in the germline V gene (reference sequence). The ends were cut back, 6 bases at V and 6 bases at J, with 12 bases in the middle. There are 12 residues in the CDR3. DNA for the CDR3: TGTGCCTGCAATGTGGGGCAAAACACCATATATTTT. Residues: CACNVGQNTIYF. Using reference TRBV30 and TRBJ1-3 for the parts outside the CDR3, the full variable domain is SQTIHQWPATLVQPVGSPLSLECTVEGTSNPNLYWYRQAAGRGLQLLFYSVGIGQISSEVPQNLSASRPQDRQFILSSKKLLLSDSGFYLCACNVGQNTIYFGEGSWLTVV.

J is TRBJ2-1 and V is TRBV11-2; D may be TRBD1 (6 bases). The CDR3 covers 14 residues. Between the trimmed V and J ends, which lost 5 bases and 4 bases, there was a span of 12 bases. Germline-derived CDR1 and CDR2 are SGHAT and FQNNGV. CDR3 DNA: TGTGCCAGCAGCCCTCAAACAGGGTACAATGAGCAGTTCTTC. As protein: CASSPQTGYNEQFF.

The rearrangement links TRBV19 to TRBJ2-3; tentative D call: TRBD2 (5 bases). Germline CDR1 and CDR2: LNHDA and SQIVND (reference sequence). The CDR3 length is 13 residues. Trimming stripped 6 bases from V and 4 bases from J, with 11 bases between. DNA of the CDR3: TGTGCCAGTAGCCGGGAATTCCCAGATACGCAGTATTTT. This translates into CASSREFPDTQYF.

The rearrangement joins TRBV27 to TRBJ1-5; D not resolved. The CDR3 extends over 15 amino acids. The V gene lost 5 bases and the J gene lost 2 bases, with 13 bases spanning the gap. Germline-derived CDR1 and CDR2 are MNHEY and SMNVEV (reference sequence). The CDR3 DNA sequence: TGTGCCAGCAGTCCGTGGCTTAGGGGCAATCAGCCCCAGCATTTT. It encodes CASSPWLRGNQPQHF.

The J gene is TRBJ1-1, the V gene TRBV5-1, with TRBD1 as a possible D gene (5 bases). Germline V lookup: CDR1 SGHRS, CDR2 YFSETQ. V was clipped by 1 base and J by 4 bases, with 11 bases between them. CDR3 length: 14 residues. CDR3: CASSLWGMGTEAFF. CDR3 sequence (DNA): TGCGCCAGCAGCTTGTGGGGGATGGGCACTGAAGCTTTCTTT.